This T cell receptor beta chain emerged from a study of T cell responses to AZD1222 COVID-19 vaccine. Study results and limitations: Clonal diversity was possibly underestimated; the donors were predominantly white British and more often female.

The CDR3 length is 15 residues. The ends lost 5 bases at V and 7 bases at J; junction bases unmatched: 8. Germline CDR1 reads LNHDA; CDR2 reads SQIVND (reference sequence). A word on this clone: Its antigen is unidentified.

Assay: immunoSEQ multiplex PCR; the TCRdb copy retains only in-frame clones and omits some. The sample consists of under 300,000 clones, over 90% of them appearing once. The TCR sequence derives from an adult in good health. The chain combines TRBV19 with TRBJ2-1; 10 positions match TRBD2. The sequencing used peripheral blood, collected on day 0 of AZD1222 vaccination. CDR3 amino acids: CASSFFSGGLNEQFF. The CDR3 coding sequence is TGTGCCAGTAGTTTTTTTAGCGGGGGGTTGAATGAGCAGTTCTTC. Based on the CDR3 plus reference TRBV19 and TRBJ2-1, the full variable domain is DGGITQSPKYLFRKEGQNVTLSCEQNLNHDAMYWYRQDPGQGLRLIYYSQIVNDFQKGDIAEGYSVSREKKESFPLTVTSAQKNPTAFYLCASSFFSGGLNEQFFGPGTRLTVL.